This TCR beta chain was obtained from a study of cytomegalovirus exposure and HLA in healthy donors. The study, taken as a whole, reports: Confirmation in vitro established that a few CMV-associated chains were specific for CMV antigens. Rarity characterized most TCR sequences, yet some public TCRs appeared in many donors. The study listed approximately 170 cytomegalovirus-associated TCR beta chains.

Profiling relied on immunoSEQ multiplex PCR, and the TCRdb table lists in-frame clones only, not all of them. The data show roughly 200,000 clones, about three quarters seen once. Regarding this clone: The antigen remains undetermined.

Germline CDR1 and CDR2: MDHEN and SYDVKM. Losses at the gene ends were 6 bases for V and 3 bases for J; bases not matched to a gene: 7. The CDR3 covers 14 residues. The rearrangement links TRBV28 to TRBJ2-7, with 8 nucleotides matching TRBD1. The sequencing input was PBMCs. The sequence was obtained from a woman between 25 and 40 years old in good health and CMV-seronegative. Here the CDR3 DNA reads TGTGCCAGCAGCCACAGGGGGGTAAGCTACGAGCAGTACTTC. Protein product: CASSHRGVSYEQYF.